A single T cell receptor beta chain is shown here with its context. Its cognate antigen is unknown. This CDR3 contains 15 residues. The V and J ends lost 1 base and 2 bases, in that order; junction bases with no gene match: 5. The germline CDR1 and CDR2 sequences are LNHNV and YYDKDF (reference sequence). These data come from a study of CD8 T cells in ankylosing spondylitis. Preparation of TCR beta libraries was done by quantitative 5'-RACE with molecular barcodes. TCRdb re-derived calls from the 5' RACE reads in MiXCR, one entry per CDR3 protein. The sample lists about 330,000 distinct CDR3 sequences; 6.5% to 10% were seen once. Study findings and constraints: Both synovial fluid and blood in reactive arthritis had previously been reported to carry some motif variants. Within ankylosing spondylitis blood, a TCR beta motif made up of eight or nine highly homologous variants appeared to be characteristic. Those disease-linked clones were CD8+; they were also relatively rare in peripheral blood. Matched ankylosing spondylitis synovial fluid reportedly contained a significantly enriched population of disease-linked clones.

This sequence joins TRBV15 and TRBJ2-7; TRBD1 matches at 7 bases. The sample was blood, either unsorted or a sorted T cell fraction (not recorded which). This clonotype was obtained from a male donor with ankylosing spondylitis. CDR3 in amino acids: CATSRGAGTAYEQYF. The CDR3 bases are TGTGCCACCAGCAGAGGGGCCGGGACAGCCTACGAGCAGTACTTC.